Listed here are 16 T cell receptor beta chains from one sample, sequenced in a study of cytomegalovirus exposure and HLA in healthy donors. The study ran its PCR with 60 Vbeta and 13 Jbeta primers. The repertoire was sequenced with immunoSEQ multiplex PCR; TCRdb's copy has only in-frame clones and lacks some. The sample records about 89,000 clones, about 63% being singletons. The sequenced sample was PBMCs. Source of these receptors: a woman aged 25 to 45 in good health and CMV-seronegative.

The chain has TRBV6-1 and TRBJ1-5; maybe TRBD1 (5 bases). Germline CDR1 MNHNS, CDR2 SASEGT. The CDR3 covers 14 residues. V lost 3 bases and J 2 bases, leaving 8 bases between the germline ends. The CDR3 nucleotides are TGTGCCAGCAGTGACCCAGGGCGCAATCAGCCCCAGCATTTT. It translates to CASSDPGRNQPQHF.

This chain links TRBV9 with TRBJ2-7; TRBD1 is a possible D gene (6 bases). V was clipped by 0 bases and J by 9 bases, with 19 bases between them. The CDR3 contains 15 residues. CDR1 is SGDLS, CDR2 YYNGEE, per germline. In DNA form, the CDR3 reads TGTGCCAGCAGCGTAGTGGCTGAGGACAGCCCTAGGCAGTACTTC. This gives the protein CASSVVAEDSPRQYF.

The genes are TRBV19 and TRBJ2-7; D may be TRBD2 (5 bases). V lost 5 bases, J lost 7 bases, and 18 bases lay in between. CDR1 and CDR2 (germline): LNHDA, SQIVND (reference sequence). The length of the CDR3 is 14 residues. The CDR3 loop is CASSSWTGTREQYF. As DNA, the CDR3 is TGTGCCAGTAGTTCCTGGACTGGCACTAGGGAGCAGTACTTC.

V and J are TRBV28 and TRBJ2-7; D unclear. Trimming cost V 7 bases and J 2 bases, with 6 bases left between them. CDR1 and CDR2 from the germline V gene are MDHEN and SYDVKM. CDR3 length: 11 amino acids. The chain's CDR3 is CASTGAYEQYF. In DNA, the CDR3 is TGTGCCAGCACTGGAGCCTACGAGCAGTACTTC.

To note about this clone: The sample contains more than one DNA sequence encoding this CDR3. V is TRBV5-1 and J is TRBJ1-2, with 7 bases that match TRBD1. The CDR3 totals 13 residues. With V trimmed by 2 bases and J by 3 bases, 1 base remained unmatched. Germline V gives CDR1 SGHRS, CDR2 YFSETQ. CDR3 loop: CASSLDRDYGYTF. The CDR3 DNA reads as TGCGCCAGCAGCTTAGACAGGGACTATGGCTACACCTTC.

This rearrangement joins TRBV6-6 to TRBJ1-1; 11 positions agree with TRBD1. There are 16 residues in the CDR3. The germline V gene has CDR1 MNHNY and CDR2 SVGAGI (reference sequence). V lost 4 bases to trimming and J lost 11 bases; unmatched junction nucleotides: 15. CDR3 bases: TGTGCCAGCAGTTCCCAAGTTGGGACAGGGGGTTCTTATGCTTTCTTT. It translates to CASSSQVGTGGSYAFF.

This sequence joins TRBV21-1 and TRBJ1-2; the table gives TRBD1 as D, unverified against the DNA. TRBV21-1 is noted as a pseudogene. The CDR3 runs to 13 residues. The CDR3, as DNA: TGTGCCAGCACCATGGACAGGGACTATGGCTACACCTTC. Residues: CASTMDRDYGYTF.

A few counts support this clone. The chain employs TRBV7-8 and TRBJ2-2; 10 nucleotides match TRBD2. Per germline, CDR1 SGHVS and CDR2 FQNEAQ. J was trimmed by 7 bases and V by 2 bases; bases with no gene match: 7. This CDR3 has 16 residues. This CDR3 reads CASSLSSSGRGGELFF. DNA for the CDR3: TGTGCCAGCAGCTTATCCTCTAGCGGGAGAGGCGGGGAGCTGTTTTTT. Together with reference TRBV7-8 and TRBJ2-2, the CDR3 gives the full variable domain: GAGVSQSPRYKVAKRGQDVALRCDPISGHVSLFWYQQALGQGPEFLTYFQNEAQLDKSGLPSDRFFAERPEGSVSTLKIQRTQQEDSAVYLCASSLSSSGRGGELFFGEGSRLTVL.

This chain joins TRBV10-3 and TRBJ1-1; 12 positions match TRBD1. CDR3 length: 14 residues. Germline V gene data show CDR1 as ENHRY and CDR2 as SYGVKD. V shed 4 bases and J 6 bases; nucleotides not matched to a gene: 3. CDR3 sequence: CAISAGQGAAEAFF. The CDR3 nucleotides read TGTGCCATCAGTGCGGGACAGGGGGCTGCTGAAGCTTTCTTT.

The gene calls are TRBV30 and TRBJ2-5, with D unresolved. The J call may be wrong; the DNA end is better matched by TRBJ2-7. This CDR3 region has 11 residues. Germline V gene lookup returns CDR1 GTSNPN and CDR2 SVGIG (reference sequence). In nucleotides, the CDR3 is TGTGCCTGGAGTAGCGCCTACGAGCAGTACTTC. This encodes CAWSSAYEQYF.

The rearrangement links TRBV6-1 to TRBJ1-4, with D unresolved. The CDR3 has 13 amino acids. V shed 6 bases and J shed 10 bases, with 15 bases lying between them. In germline, CDR1 is MNHNS, CDR2 SASEGT. This chain's CDR3 is CASSLDDGSKLFF. CDR3 nucleotides: TGTGCCAGCAGCCTAGATGACGGCTCAAAACTGTTTTTT.

The V gene is TRBV11-2, the J gene TRBJ2-3; 10 nucleotides match TRBD2. The CDR3 covers 16 residues. The trim removed 1 base at V and 5 bases at J, leaving 6 bases unmatched. Germline V gene lookup returns CDR1 SGHAT and CDR2 FQNNGV. The CDR3, as DNA: TGTGCCAGCAGCTTAGCCCTAGCGGGGGCCATAGATACGCAGTATTTT. It specifies CASSLALAGAIDTQYF.

This clone was recorded a few times. The chain combines TRBV7-9 with TRBJ1-1, with D unclear. The germline CDR1 and CDR2 sequences are SEHNR and FQNEAQ (reference sequence). Trimming cost V 1 base and J 4 bases, with 10 bases left between them. The CDR3 loop spans 14 amino acids. CDR3 residues: CASSLGKRGTEAFF. CDR3 sequence (DNA): TGTGCCAGCAGCTTAGGGAAAAGAGGCACTGAAGCTTTCTTT.

This clone was observed a few times. The chain has TRBV21-1 and TRBJ2-3; the table gives TRBD2 as D, unverified against the DNA. TRBV21-1 is a recognized pseudogene. This CDR3 comprises 15 residues. CDR3 nucleotide sequence: TGTGCCAGCAGCAACCCGGGGGTCTGCACAGATACGCAGTATTTT. Translated, it gives CASSNPGVCTDTQYF.

The chain uses TRBV5-1 and TRBJ2-1; D gene uncertain. Germline V lookup: CDR1 SGHRS, CDR2 YFSETQ. The CDR3 totals 15 residues. Trimming took off 3 bases at V and 10 bases at J, with 20 bases between the two ends. CDR3 coding DNA: TGCGCCAGCAGCTCAACCGGGTCGAGCATAAGGGAGCAGTTCTTC. Translation gives CASSSTGSSIREQFF.

This clone was seen only a few times. This rearrangement joins TRBV6-6 to TRBJ2-1, with TRBD2 matching 10 bases. The CDR3 is 16 residues long. Trimming cost V 4 bases and J 1 base; bases outside gene matches: 4. The germline CDR1 and CDR2 sequences are MNHNY and SVGAGI (reference sequence). The CDR3 here is CASSLLAGGSYNEQFF. The CDR3 DNA reads TGTGCCAGCAGTTTGTTAGCGGGAGGTTCCTACAATGAGCAGTTCTTC.